One and the same sample provided the 6 T cell receptor beta chains below, sequenced in a study of T cell responses to AZD1222 COVID-19 vaccine. Profiled with immunoSEQ multiplex PCR; TCRdb holds only in-frame clones, not every one. The sample shows about 130,000 clones, around 90% of them seen only once. Sequenced material: peripheral blood, taken on day 0 of AZD1222 vaccination. The receptor source for this set is an adult in good health.

The J gene is TRBJ2-5, the V gene TRBV30, with TRBD2 matching 7 bases. The CDR3 totals 14 residues. V lost 0 bases, J lost 3 bases, and 4 bases stayed unmatched. From germline, CDR1 is GTSNPN and CDR2 SVGIG (reference sequence). The CDR3 reads CAWSVGSGKETQYF. The CDR3 coding sequence is TGTGCCTGGAGTGTTGGAAGCGGGAAAGAGACCCAGTACTTC. Complete variable domain (other parts from reference TRBV30 and TRBJ2-5): SQTIHQWPATLVQPVGSPLSLECTVEGTSNPNLYWYRQAAGRGLQLLFYSVGIGQISSEVPQNLSASRPQDRQFILSSKKLLLSDSGFYLCAWSVGSGKETQYFGPGTRLLVL.

V usage is TRBV18 and J usage is TRBJ1-2, with TRBD1 matching 7 bases. This CDR3 is built from 16 residues. Unmatched junction bases numbered 14, after V lost 5 bases and J lost 5 bases. Germline CDR1 is KGHSH and CDR2 is LQKENI. DNA of the CDR3: TGTGCCAGCTCAGGTACCAGACAGGGTCCCTTTTATGGCTACACCTTC. The encoded protein is CASSGTRQGPFYGYTF.

The chain uses TRBV18 and TRBJ2-5, with TRBD2 matching over 11 bases. CDR3 size: 18 residues. The trim removed 6 bases at V and 2 bases at J, leaving 14 bases unmatched. The germline CDR1 and CDR2 sequences are KGHSH and LQKENI. The CDR3 region has the DNA TGTGCCAGCTCGAAACCCCGGGGACTAGCGGCAAATCAAGAGACCCAGTACTTC. It is translated as CASSKPRGLAANQETQYF.

This chain links TRBV19 with TRBJ2-4; D is unresolved. Germline V gene lookup returns CDR1 LNHDA and CDR2 SQIVND (reference sequence). The ends were cut back, 3 bases at V and 0 bases at J, with 3 bases in the middle. The CDR3 is made up of 13 amino acids. CDR3 region: CASSILAKNIQYF. The CDR3 DNA reads TGTGCCAGTAGTATTTTAGCCAAAAACATTCAGTACTTC. The variable domain in full, with the rest retrieved from reference TRBV19 and TRBJ2-4, is DGGITQSPKYLFRKEGQNVTLSCEQNLNHDAMYWYRQDPGQGLRLIYYSQIVNDFQKGDIAEGYSVSREKKESFPLTVTSAQKNPTAFYLCASSILAKNIQYFGAGTRLSVL.

This clone showed up just once. The chain couples TRBV3-1 (or the pseudogene TRBV3-2) to TRBJ2-7, with D perhaps TRBD1 or TRBD2 (6 bases each). V was clipped by 0 bases and J by 2 bases, with 20 bases between them. CDR1 is LGHDT, CDR2 YNNKEL, per germline (reference sequence). The CDR3 consists of 18 residues. Here the CDR3 DNA reads TGTGCCAGCAGCCAAGAGGGCGCCAGAGGGGGGCCCCCCTACGAGCAGTACTTC. It yields the protein CASSQEGARGGPPYEQYF.

V usage is TRBV7-2 and J usage is TRBJ1-3; D unclear. Trimming cost V 6 bases and J 0 bases, with 18 bases left between them. The length of the CDR3 is 17 residues. Germline V gene sequence: CDR1 SGHTA, CDR2 FQGNSA. The CDR3 sequence: CASSDVSTDSSGNTIYF. CDR3 bases: TGTGCCAGCAGTGATGTATCGACGGATAGCTCTGGAAACACCATATATTTT.